These 32 T cell receptor beta chains were all obtained from the same sample, sequenced in a study of CXCR3-negative and CXCR3-positive naive CD8 T cells. 5' RACE that incorporated UMI labels was used to prepare the TRB cDNA libraries. Reanalyzing the 5' RACE reads, TCRdb keeps one entry per CDR3 protein, without DNA. The table gives tens of thousands of distinct CDR3 sequences; the top ten clones make up 1.5% to 2% of it. Sample: naive CXCR3- CD8+ T cells from blood. Subset: CD45RO-CCR7+CD27+CD95- naive CD8+ T cells lacking CXCR3 (TNR3-). The receptors stem from a human donor in good health. Some clones in this sample may be carry-over from other donors' samples.

The chain is built from TRBV20-1 and TRBJ2-7; TCRdb's D gene call, TRBD1, goes unchecked for lack of DNA. The germline V gene has CDR1 DFQATT and CDR2 SNEGSKA (reference sequence). CDR3 length equals 14 residues. The CDR3 sequence: CSARDGRPLNEQYF.

This chain uses TRBV29-1 with TRBJ2-7. Per germline, CDR1 SQVTM and CDR2 ANQGSEA. The CDR3 consists of 11 residues. CDR3 sequence: CSVQSSYEQYF.

The chain has TRBV20-1 and TRBJ2-5; without DNA, the TCRdb call of TRBD1 cannot be checked. CDR1 DFQATT and CDR2 SNEGSKA come from the germline V gene (reference sequence). CDR3 length: 11 amino acids. The CDR3 loop is CSASALRTQYF.

This chain uses TRBV29-1 with TRBJ1-2; the TCRdb call, TRBD1, lacks DNA for checking. Germline-derived CDR1 and CDR2 are SQVTM and ANQGSEA. The length of the CDR3 is 11 residues. The CDR3: CSAPLGYGYTF.

The chain employs TRBV12-5 and TRBJ2-2; TCRdb selects TRBD1, and the lack of DNA leaves this call unchecked. The germline CDR1 and CDR2 sequences are LGHNT and FRNRAP. The CDR3 runs to 15 residues. The CDR3 here is CASGLMGELTGELFF.

This chain uses TRBV20-1 with TRBJ1-1; the D call from TCRdb, TRBD1, cannot be confirmed without DNA. The CDR3 contains 13 residues. Germline CDR1 reads DFQATT; CDR2 reads SNEGSKA (reference sequence). This CDR3 reads CSAGSGRDTEAFF.

The chain couples TRBV7-9 to TRBJ2-7. Germline CDR1 reads SEHNR; CDR2 reads FQNEAQ (reference sequence). The CDR3 is 12 residues long. This chain's CDR3 is CASSYATGEQYF.

This chain connects TRBV5-1 to TRBJ2-1; the TCRdb D gene call, TRBD1, has no DNA to confirm it. Germline V gene sequence: CDR1 SGHRS, CDR2 YFSETQ. The CDR3 is made up of 16 amino acids. The CDR3: CASSSHEGRSYNEQFF.

The genes are TRBV7-2 and TRBJ2-7; there is no DNA to check the TCRdb D call of TRBD1. The CDR3 is made up of 12 amino acids. Germline lookup yields CDR1 SGHTA and CDR2 FQGNSA. The CDR3 sequence is CASSLRGYEQYF. The whole variable domain, remainder taken from reference TRBV7-2 and TRBJ2-7, is GAGVSQSPSNKVTEKGKDVELRCDPISGHTALYWYRQSLGQGLEFLIYFQGNSAPDKSGLPSDRFSAERTGGSVSTLTIQRTQQEDSAVYLCASSLRGYEQYFGPGTRLTVT.

The CDR3 protein is CASSQFASTSGGAWHEQFF. The V gene is TRBV14, the J gene TRBJ2-1; TCRdb designates TRBD2, a call that cannot be tested without DNA. Germline V gene data show CDR1 as SGHDN and CDR2 as FVKESK. The CDR3 totals 19 residues.

CDR3 sequence: CASSALFSGTGVNQETQYF. J is TRBJ2-5 and V is TRBV2; TCRdb reports TRBD1, a call that lacks DNA to check it against. Looked up from germline, CDR1 is SNHLY and CDR2 is FYNNEI. The CDR3 has 19 residues.

This chain uses TRBV27 with TRBJ2-7. The germline V gene has CDR1 MNHEY and CDR2 SMNVEV (reference sequence). The CDR3 covers 13 residues. CDR3 sequence reads: CASSPQTDYEQYF.

This chain links TRBV29-1 with TRBJ2-1; without DNA, the TCRdb call of TRBD1 cannot be checked. The germline CDR1 and CDR2 sequences are SQVTM and ANQGSEA. The CDR3 spans 16 residues. The CDR3 reads CSVALITGTVYNEQFF.

The chain carries TRBV4-3 and TRBJ2-1; absent DNA, TCRdb's TRBD2 call cannot be checked. Germline V CDR1 and CDR2: LGHNA, YSLEER. CDR3 length equals 17 residues. The CDR3 is CASSQDRLEGGSNEQFF.

The chain employs TRBV14 and TRBJ2-7; as DNA is missing, the TRBD1 call by TCRdb cannot be tested. The CDR3 covers 16 residues. The germline V gene has CDR1 SGHDN and CDR2 FVKESK. The CDR3 reads CASSQEWTGSSYEQYF.

The chain joins TRBV5-4 to TRBJ2-3; the TRBD1 assignment by TCRdb is unverifiable without DNA. The CDR3 runs to 20 residues. Germline V lookup: CDR1 SGHNT, CDR2 YYREEE (reference sequence). CDR3: CASSLGYGMSAITSTDTQYF.

The gene calls are TRBV19 and TRBJ2-1; absent DNA, TCRdb's TRBD2 call cannot be checked. Germline CDR1 is LNHDA and CDR2 is SQIVND (reference sequence). The CDR3 loop spans 15 amino acids. CDR3 loop: CASIPTSGSRNEQFF.

CDR3 protein: CASSVGDGSTDTQYF. The chain carries TRBV9 and TRBJ2-3; TCRdb returns TRBD1, unconfirmable since there is no DNA. The CDR3 is 15 amino acids. The germline V gene encodes CDR1 SGDLS and CDR2 YYNGEE.

The J gene is TRBJ2-1, the V gene TRBV7-9. This CDR3 contains 12 residues. The germline V gene encodes CDR1 SEHNR and CDR2 FQNEAQ (reference sequence). This CDR3 is CASSPVWNEQFF.

The chain is built from TRBV21-1 and TRBJ1-1; TCRdb names TRBD1, which stays unverified in the absence of DNA. TRBV21-1 is labeled a pseudogene. This CDR3 is built from 20 residues. The CDR3 reads CASSKEGTGTGKWMNTEAFF.

V and J are TRBV7-9 and TRBJ2-6; TCRdb returns TRBD1, unconfirmable since there is no DNA. CDR3 length: 16 residues. CDR1 SEHNR and CDR2 FQNEAQ come from the germline V gene (reference sequence). This CDR3 reads CAGAPTIGPRANVLTF.

This chain connects TRBV28 to TRBJ1-1; TCRdb lists TRBD1, though no DNA is available to test this call. Germline lookup yields CDR1 MDHEN and CDR2 SYDVKM. The CDR3 has 15 amino acids. This chain's CDR3 is CASSWQGSQNTEAFF.

The chain joins TRBV25-1 to TRBJ2-5. Germline CDR1 reads MGHDK; CDR2 reads SYGVNS. This CDR3 has 13 amino acids. CDR3 loop: CASSERVQETQYF.

This chain connects TRBV29-1 to TRBJ2-7. The germline V gene encodes CDR1 SQVTM and CDR2 ANQGSEA. The CDR3 consists of 13 residues. CDR3 in amino acids: CSVEDEVTYEQYF.

The V gene is TRBV5-1, the J gene TRBJ1-4. Germline lookup yields CDR1 SGHRS and CDR2 YFSETQ. The CDR3 is 15 residues long. CDR3 in amino acids: CASSLDYSTNEKLFF.

V and J are TRBV5-4 and TRBJ2-1; the D gene TCRdb calls, TRBD1, cannot be checked with no DNA. Germline V gives CDR1 SGHNT, CDR2 YYREEE (reference sequence). The CDR3 totals 12 residues. The CDR3 reads CASSGTGVEQFF.

The chain carries TRBV7-6 and TRBJ1-1; TCRdb designates TRBD1, a call that cannot be tested without DNA. CDR1 is SGHVS and CDR2 is FNYEAQ in the germline V gene. The CDR3 is 15 amino acids. CDR3 sequence reads: CASSLLSGVDTEAFF. The full variable domain, in which reference TRBV7-6 and TRBJ1-1 provide the parts outside the CDR3, is GAGVSQSPRYKVTKRGQDVALRCDPISGHVSLYWYRQALGQGPEFLTYFNYEAQQDKSGLPNDRFSAERPEGSISTLTIQRTEQRDSAMYRCASSLLSGVDTEAFFGQGTRLTVV.

CDR3 loop: CASSYSEGYEQYF. The chain uses TRBV6-6 and TRBJ2-7; TCRdb calls TRBD2, which cannot be checked without DNA. The germline V gene has CDR1 MNHNY and CDR2 SVGAGI (reference sequence). The CDR3 length is 13 residues.

This chain links TRBV29-1 with TRBJ2-3; TCRdb's D call, TRBD2, is unchecked because there is no DNA. CDR1 is SQVTM, CDR2 ANQGSEA, per germline. This CDR3 spans 15 amino acids. The CDR3 spells CSVEEGSSPTDTQYF.

This chain links TRBV6-4 with TRBJ2-3; TCRdb proposes TRBD1, but this gene call is untestable without DNA. In germline, CDR1 is MRHNA, CDR2 SNTAGT. The CDR3 spans 16 residues. The CDR3 sequence is CASSDVGGKGSDTQYF.

The chain joins TRBV11-1 to TRBJ1-5; the TCRdb call, TRBD1, lacks DNA for checking. The CDR3 spans 15 residues. Germline-derived CDR1 and CDR2 are SGHAT and FQDESV (reference sequence). CDR3 amino acids: CASSAGQEGNQPQHF.

The chain joins TRBV5-1 to TRBJ2-3; TCRdb calls TRBD2, which cannot be checked without DNA. The germline gives CDR1 SGHRS, CDR2 YFSETQ. The CDR3 is 18 amino acids. CDR3 residues: CASSLVVGGPSSTDTQYF.